This is a list of T cell receptor beta chains from one sample in a study of T cell changes during pregnancy in multiple sclerosis. The protocol was immunoSEQ multiplex PCR, while the TCRdb copy is restricted to in-frame clones and leaves out a portion. Of 47,000 or so clones listed, roughly 89% are singletons. Sequenced material: peripheral blood, taken in the first trimester of pregnancy. Source of these receptors: a female donor with multiple sclerosis, enrolled in a pregnancy study. Each CDR3 is given with its conserved first and last residue. The order of the fields is J gene, CDR3 length, V gene, clone size, D gene, CDR3 DNA, CDR3 protein. D genes are given only for firm matches. Clone sizes are given selectively: once, few, many, or a class where the clone is expanded.

>TRBJ2-7|14|TRBV2|NA|TRBD1
TGTGCCAGCAGGTCCGGGACAGCCACCTACGAGCAGTACTTC
CASRSGTATYEQYF
>TRBJ2-1|17|TRBV4-1|NA|TRBD2
TGCGCCAGCAGCCACCCCCCTGGACTAGCGGGGGGGGGTGAGCAGTTCTTC
CASSHPPGLAGGGEQFF
>TRBJ1-5|14|TRBV27|NA|TRBD1
TGTGCCAGCAGTCCGGGACAGGGGGGACAGCCCCAGCATTTT
CASSPGQGGQPQHF
>TRBJ2-3|16|TRBV27|once|TRBD1
TGTGCCAGCAGTGGGGGACAGGGAATCGGGACAGATACGCAGTATTTT
CASSGGQGIGTDTQYF
>TRBJ2-1|14|TRBV5-1|NA|TRBD2
TGCGCCAGCAGCTCTATGACTAGCTCCAATGAGCAGTTCTTC
CASSSMTSSNEQFF
>TRBJ2-7|15|TRBV11-3|once|TRBD2
TGTGCCAGCAGCACAACAACCACGGGAGGTTACGAGCAGTACTTC
CASSTTTTGGYEQYF
>TRBJ1-2|14|TRBV29-1|NA|TRBD1
TGCAGCGCCACTCCAACAGGGGGGGCCTATGGCTACACCTTC
CSATPTGGAYGYTF
>TRBJ2-2|15|TRBV7-3|NA|TRBD1
TGTGCCAGCAGCAAGGACAGGGGGCAGGCCGGGGAGCTGTTTTTT
CASSKDRGQAGELFF
>TRBJ1-3|14|TRBV28|NA|NA
TGTGCCAGCACCCCCGGGGGATCTGGAAACACCATATATTTT
CASTPGGSGNTIYF
>TRBJ2-1|16|TRBV4-1|once|TRBD2
TGCGCCAGCAGCCACCGATCGGGGGGGTCCTACAATGAGCAGTTCTTC
CASSHRSGGSYNEQFF
>TRBJ1-5|13|TRBV7-2|NA|NA
TGTGCCAGCCGACTTGTTAGCAATCAGCCCCAGCATTTT
CASRLVSNQPQHF
>TRBJ1-1|14|TRBV5-1|NA|NA
TGCGCCAGCAGCGTACCGAGTCTGAACACTGAAGCTTTCTTT
CASSVPSLNTEAFF
>TRBJ1-1|14|TRBV5-4|NA|NA
TGTGCCAGCAGTTCACCTTCCGGGGGCACTGAAGCTTTCTTT
CASSSPSGGTEAFF
>TRBJ2-3|14|TRBV27|NA|NA
TGTGCCAGCAGTCTCGTATCTAGCACAGATACGCAGTATTTT
CASSLVSSTDTQYF
>TRBJ2-3|15|TRBV6-1|NA|NA
TGTGCCAGCAGTGAGCCCCCGGGGGGCACAGATACGCAGTATTTT
CASSEPPGGTDTQYF
>TRBJ1-1|13|TRBV2|NA|NA
TGTGCCAGCAGTGAGGGAGGTTACACTGAAGCTTTCTTT
CASSEGGYTEAFF
>TRBJ1-1|14|TRBV10-3|NA|NA
TGTGCCATCAGTTTTGACAGTACGAACACTGAAGCTTTCTTT
CAISFDSTNTEAFF
>TRBJ2-3|15|TRBV6-1|NA|TRBD2
TGTGCCAGCATACAGGATAGCGGGGGGGCAGATACGCAGTATTTT
CASIQDSGGADTQYF
>TRBJ2-5|17|TRBV5-8|NA|NA
TGTGCCAGCAGTAGTACAGGGAGCAGGGGCCAGGGAGAGACCCAGTACTTC
CASSSTGSRGQGETQYF
>TRBJ2-7|15|TRBV18|NA|TRBD2
TGTGCCAGCTCACCACTCGGACTAGTTGGGGACGAGCAGTACTTC
CASSPLGLVGDEQYF